The 3 T cell receptor beta chains below all came from one sample that was sequenced in a study of OX40 agonist ivuxolimab in advanced cancers. Sequencing used immunoSEQ multiplex PCR; TCRdb keeps in-frame clones, though not all of them. The sample has 75,000 to 95,000 clones, about 90% seen once. Source: CD4+ or CD8+ T cells sorted from blood, taken in a trial of the OX40 agonist ivuxolimab. The receptors come from an adult with an advanced solid tumor such as melanoma, head and neck, liver or kidney cancer.

The V call is TRBV18, the J call TRBJ2-1, with D unresolved. This CDR3 is built from 11 residues. Germline V gives CDR1 KGHSH, CDR2 LQKENI. V lost 4 bases and J 4 bases, leaving 2 bases between the germline ends. Here the CDR3 reads CASSQYNEQFF. The CDR3 nucleotides read TGTGCCAGCTCACAATACAATGAGCAGTTCTTC.

The chain carries TRBV19 and TRBJ1-5; the D gene is possibly TRBD1 (6 bases). Germline loops: CDR1 LNHDA, CDR2 SQIVND (reference sequence). The CDR3 covers 14 residues. Between the trimmed V and J ends, which lost 6 bases and 5 bases, there was a span of 14 bases. CDR3 DNA sequence: TGTGCCAGTAGGACAGGTTTGAGCCATCAGCCCCAGCATTTT. It yields the protein CASRTGLSHQPQHF.

The CDR3 nucleotides are TGCGCCAGCAGGTGGGGAGAGGGATCCTACGAGCAGTACTTC. This codes for CASRWGEGSYEQYF. This chain connects TRBV10-2 to TRBJ2-7; tentative D call: TRBD2 (5 bases). The CDR3 covers 14 residues. V dropped 6 bases and J dropped 1 base, with 13 bases sitting between them. Per the germline V gene, CDR1 is WSHSY and CDR2 is SAAADI.